The 8 T cell receptor beta chains below were found in one sample sequenced in a study of T cells in women clearing cervical HPV infection. Here immunoSEQ multiplex PCR was the method, and the copy in TCRdb shows in-frame clones only, minus some. This table holds some 30,000 clones. The specimen was blood buffy coat. Receptors were obtained from a woman between 18 and 70 years old with a cervical HPV16 infection that either progressed to CIN3+ or cleared (not recorded which).

Concerning this clone itself: The observed sequence ends 3 residues before the CDR3 terminus, with the missing tail filled in from the germline J gene. This chain links TRBV27 with TRBJ2-5; 8 bases line up with TRBD1. The V gene end was trimmed by 6 bases and the J gene end by 5 bases; junction bases not matched to a gene: 11. Germline-derived CDR1 and CDR2 are MNHEY and SMNVEV (reference sequence). The CDR3 covers 15 residues. The sequenced CDR3 bases are TGTGCCAGCAGGGTGGGGCAGGGGGCGTTGGAGACC. This codes for CASRVGQGALET. The CDR3 reads in full as CASRVGQGALETQYF.

This chain's CDR3 is CASSPLSGRTDTQYF. CDR3 bases read: TGTGCCAGCAGCCCCCTTAGCGGGAGGACAGATACG. The chain couples TRBV7-8 to TRBJ2-3; 10 bases match TRBD2. The read ends 3 residues before the CDR3 terminus; that terminus is restored from the germline J gene. In germline, CDR1 is SGHVS, CDR2 FQNEAQ. The CDR3 covers 15 residues. Germline trimming cut 5 bases from V and 3 bases from J; bases unmatched to any gene: 5. The full variable domain, rest sourced from reference TRBV7-8 and TRBJ2-3, is GAGVSQSPRYKVAKRGQDVALRCDPISGHVSLFWYQQALGQGPEFLTYFQNEAQLDKSGLPSDRFFAERPEGSVSTLKIQRTQQEDSAVYLCASSPLSGRTDTQYFGPGTRLTVL.

As to this clone: With the read ending 3 residues before the CDR3 end, the germline J gene is used to fill in that end. The V call is TRBV20-1, the J call TRBJ2-7; 12 bases match TRBD2. Germline trimming cut 7 bases from V and 2 bases from J; bases unmatched to any gene: 18. CDR1 and CDR2 (germline): DFQATT, SNEGSKA (reference sequence). The CDR3 consists of 18 residues. Partial CDR3 DNA: TGCAGTGTTTCGAACCCCGGGACTAGCGGGCCGAGGGCCTACGAG. Amino acid sequence: CSVSNPGTSGPRAYE. The full CDR3 reads CSVSNPGTSGPRAYEQYF.

Comments on this clone: The missing CDR3 end, 3 residues past where the read stops, is filled in from the germline J gene. The genes are TRBV5-4 and TRBJ2-5, with 7 bases matching TRBD1. J lost 3 bases, V lost 4 bases, and 3 bases had no gene match. Germline lookup yields CDR1 SGHNT and CDR2 YYREEE (reference sequence). The CDR3 length is 13 residues. The sequenced CDR3 bases are TGTGCCAGCAGCCGAACAGGGGAAGAGACC. Its protein is CASSRTGEET. The entire CDR3 sequence reads CASSRTGEETQYF.

About this clone itself: From the germline J gene comes the end of the CDR3, since the read stops 3 residues before it. V and J are TRBV2 and TRBJ2-7, with 13 nucleotides matching TRBD2. With V trimmed by 8 bases and J by 2 bases, 9 bases remained unmatched. The CDR3 loop spans 16 amino acids. Germline CDR1 SNHLY, CDR2 FYNNEI. CDR3 region: CASQGTSGELPYEQYF. Partial CDR3 DNA: TGTGCCAGCCAGGGGACTAGCGGGGAACTTCCCTACGAG.

Regarding this clone: The read gets to within 3 residues of the CDR3 end, and the germline J gene fills in the rest. The chain has TRBV20-1 and TRBJ2-2; 10 nucleotides line up with TRBD2. Germline V gene sequence: CDR1 DFQATT, CDR2 SNEGSKA (reference sequence). The junction had 5 bases not matched to a gene; V was cut back by 0 bases and J by 1 base. The CDR3 sequence is 17 residues long. CDR3 bases read: TGCAGTGCTAGAGATAGCGGGGGGAGACAGAACACCGGGGAG. It encodes CSARDSGGRQNTGE. In full, the CDR3 is CSARDSGGRQNTGELFF.

CDR3 protein: CSAKPAGQITGELFF. The CDR3 bases that were read are TGCAGTGCAAAGCCCGCTGGACAGATCACCGGGGAG. The chain carries TRBV20-1 and TRBJ2-2, with a weak D call TRBD1 (6 bases). The read ends 3 residues shy of where the CDR3 ends; the end is completed using the germline J gene. From germline, CDR1 is DFQATT and CDR2 SNEGSKA (reference sequence). V was cut by 6 bases and J by 4 bases, with 18 bases left in between. The CDR3 runs 15 residues.

Comment on this clone: The missing CDR3 end, 3 residues past where the read stops, is filled in from the germline J gene. V and J are TRBV7-6 and TRBJ1-2; no clear D gene. The CDR3 loop spans 14 amino acids. Germline lookup yields CDR1 SGHVS and CDR2 FNYEAQ. Partial CDR3 DNA: TGTGCCAGCAGCTTAGTCTCGGGGTCCTACGAC. It specifies CASSLVSGSYD. The whole CDR3 region reads CASSLVSGSYDYTF.